This T cell receptor (beta chain) was profiled in a study of blood T cell repertoires in COVID-19. Study information: Specimens from acute and convalescent COVID-19 originated in the United States, Italy and Spain. The analysed material was cDNA or gDNA that came from T cells, B-cell-depleted T cells, or PBMCs.

Germline V gene data show CDR1 as LGHNA and CDR2 as YNFKEQ. CDR3 length: 14 amino acids. V shed 3 bases and J 7 bases; nucleotides not matched to a gene: 8. Per the original data handling: Amplification from reference gene primers served as the basis for estimated nucleated cell counts. Produced via immunoSEQ multiplex PCR; TCRdb's table is partial and in-frame only. Clone size and the V and J calls come from that table; the DNA yielded D and trimming. Among 150,000 to 200,000 clones, about 88% were seen once, and the ten largest hold over 15%. The V gene is TRBV4-2, the J gene TRBJ1-2; 7 positions agree with TRBD1. Sequences were obtained from peripheral blood. This sequence was found in a man aged 55 to 70 with active or convalescent COVID-19. CDR3 sequence: CASSQPDRSPGYTF. The DNA of the CDR3 is TGTGCCAGCAGCCAGCCGGACAGGTCGCCTGGCTACACCTTC.